The 14 T cell receptor beta chains below come from one sample, sequenced in a study of shared clonotypes between healthy human individuals. Profiled with immunoSEQ multiplex PCR; TCRdb holds only in-frame clones, not every one. The sample carries about 2.3 million clones, approximately 95% recorded once. The sequenced sample was naive CD4+ T cells from PBMCs. Sample subset: CD45RA+ positively selected. Receptors were obtained from a man between 18 and 35 years old in good health. Some clones in this sample may be carry-over from other donors' samples.

The chain carries TRBV5-1 and TRBJ1-1; 12 bases are shared with TRBD1. The germline CDR1 and CDR2 sequences are SGHRS and YFSETQ. Trimming cost V 3 bases and J 4 bases; bases outside gene matches: 7. The CDR3 sequence is 16 residues long. The CDR3 DNA reads as TGCGCCAGCAGCTCAAGGGGACAGGGGGCGACCACTGAAGCTTTCTTT. Translated: CASSSRGQGATTEAFF. Full variable domain (missing parts from reference TRBV5-1 and TRBJ1-1): KAGVTQTPRYLIKTRGQQVTLSCSPISGHRSVSWYQQTPGQGLQFLFEYFSETQRNKGNFPGRFSGRQFSNSRSEMNVSTLELGDSALYLCASSSRGQGATTEAFFGQGTRLTVV.

The chain links TRBV29-1 to TRBJ2-4; 8 bases are a match to TRBD2. Germline values: CDR1 SQVTM, CDR2 ANQGSEA. CDR3 length equals 12 residues. V was clipped by 7 bases and J by 6 bases; unmatched bases: 5. CDR3 protein: CSGMAGGNIQYF. CDR3 bases: TGCAGCGGTATGGCGGGGGGAAACATTCAGTACTTC.

V usage is TRBV6-1 and J usage is TRBJ2-3, with D hard to call. V was clipped by 0 bases and J by 4 bases, with 11 bases between them. CDR3 length: 15 amino acids. From germline, CDR1 is MNHNS and CDR2 SASEGT. CDR3 region: CASSEATLSPDTQYF. In nucleotides, the CDR3 is TGTGCCAGCAGTGAAGCCACCCTAAGCCCAGATACGCAGTATTTT.

In this sample, this clone turned up once. CDR3 residues: CASSEGASGEQFF. In DNA, the CDR3 is TGTGCCAGCAGTGAAGGGGCCTCTGGTGAGCAGTTCTTC. This chain joins TRBV2 and TRBJ2-1, with D uncertain. Trimming took 1 base from V and 9 from J, leaving 10 bases between them. Germline CDR1 is SNHLY and CDR2 is FYNNEI. This CDR3 contains 13 residues.

The sample holds one count of this clone. This rearrangement joins TRBV7-9 to TRBJ1-3; possible D gene TRBD1, 6 bases. Looked up from germline, CDR1 is SEHNR and CDR2 is FQNEAQ (reference sequence). V lost 5 bases to trimming and J lost 4 bases, with 18 bases between them. The CDR3 covers 16 residues. The CDR3 protein is CASSPTIWTAGNTIYF. The CDR3 coding sequence is TGTGCCAGCAGCCCTACCATATGGACAGCGGGAAACACCATATATTTT.

There are a few counts of this clone. This same CDR3 is encoded by further DNA sequences in the sample. The chain recombines TRBV7-2 with TRBJ2-2; 8 bases fit TRBD2. J lost 4 bases, V lost 1 base, and 2 bases had no gene match. CDR1 is SGHTA and CDR2 is FQGNSA in the germline V gene. This CDR3 spans 15 amino acids. DNA for the CDR3: TGTGCCAGCAGCTTAGGGCTAGCGGGCACCGGGGAGCTGTTTTTT. Amino acid sequence: CASSLGLAGTGELFF.

This chain links TRBV21-1 with TRBJ1-5. TRBV21-1 corresponds to a pseudogene. This CDR3 has 16 residues. The CDR3 DNA is TGTGCCAGCAGCAAAGTTCGGGCAGGAAACAATCAGCCCCAGCATTTT. It codes for CASSKVRAGNNQPQHF.

The rearrangement uses TRBV11-1 and TRBJ2-7; D gene unclear. Germline lookup yields CDR1 SGHAT and CDR2 FQDESV (reference sequence). The CDR3 spans 17 residues. V was pared by 0 bases and J by 1 base, with 16 bases between. The CDR3 DNA follows: TGTGCCAGCAGCTTAGCGGAGTTAAAGTCCGGATCCTACGAGCAGTACTTC. Translation: CASSLAELKSGSYEQYF.

This chain uses TRBV21-1 with TRBJ2-5; the table calls TRBD1, which could not be checked here. TRBV21-1 is a documented pseudogene. The CDR3 loop spans 17 amino acids. In DNA, the CDR3 is TGTGCCAGCAGCCCCTTCCACAGGGGTGGGGGACAAGAGACCCAGTACTTC. Translated: CASSPFHRGGGQETQYF.

J is TRBJ2-1 and V is TRBV4-3, with TRBD1 matching over 8 bases. CDR3 length: 17 amino acids. The germline CDR1 and CDR2 sequences are LGHNA and YSLEER. Trimming at V came to 2 bases and at J to 4 bases, leaving 10 bases not matched to a gene. The DNA for the CDR3 is TGCGCCAGCAGCCAATCGCTCCCGGGACAGGAGTACAATGAGCAGTTCTTC. It codes for CASSQSLPGQEYNEQFF.

This chain links TRBV7-9 with TRBJ2-3; no firm D call. Trimming pared 4 bases from V and 5 bases from J, leaving 16 bases between. CDR1 is SEHNR, CDR2 FQNEAQ, per germline (reference sequence). This CDR3 contains 15 residues. CDR3 region: CASSSRVALGDTQYF. For the CDR3, the DNA is TGTGCCAGCAGCTCCCGGGTCGCATTAGGAGATACGCAGTATTTT.

The J gene is TRBJ2-2, the V gene TRBV7-9; 9 bases align to TRBD2. In germline, CDR1 is SEHNR, CDR2 FQNEAQ (reference sequence). V gave up 1 base and J gave up 3 bases; unmatched junction bases: 12. The CDR3 covers 19 residues. Here the CDR3 reads CASSLVQRTSVSYTGELFF. In DNA, the CDR3 is TGTGCCAGCAGCTTAGTCCAGAGGACTAGCGTTAGTTACACCGGGGAGCTGTTTTTT.

The genes are TRBV28 and TRBJ2-5; tentative D call: TRBD2 (5 bases). The CDR3 covers 13 residues. Trimming took 8 bases from V and 4 from J, leaving 14 bases between them. The germline V gene has CDR1 MDHEN and CDR2 SYDVKM. CDR3 sequence: CASRNPGRETQYF. The CDR3 nucleotides are TGTGCCAGCCGCAACCCGGGGAGAGAGACCCAGTACTTC.

The chain employs TRBV18 and TRBJ2-5; a possible D gene is TRBD2 (6 bases). Germline V CDR1 and CDR2: KGHSH, LQKENI. This CDR3 spans 13 amino acids. Trimming stripped 4 bases from V and 5 bases from J, with 11 bases between. The CDR3 nucleotides are TGTGCCAGCTCACAGGGGAGGTGGGAGACCCAGTACTTC. Translating gives CASSQGRWETQYF. Using reference TRBV18 and TRBJ2-5 for the parts outside the CDR3, the full variable domain is NAGVMQNPRHLVRRRGQEARLRCSPMKGHSHVYWYRQLPEEGLKFMVYLQKENIIDESGMPKERFSAEFPKEGPSILRIQQVVRGDSAAYFCASSQGRWETQYFGPGTRLLVL.